The 30 T cell receptor beta chains presented below share a single source sample, sequenced in a study of blood T cell repertoires in COVID-19. Using immunoSEQ multiplex PCR, the repertoire was profiled, and TCRdb retains in-frame clones only, with some absent. The sample records 35,000 to 50,000 clones, around 85% being singletons. The sequenced sample consisted of peripheral blood. These TCRs come from a human donor in a cohort sampled during active COVID-19.

The chain joins TRBV10-3 to TRBJ1-2; D remains unclear. Germline V lookup: CDR1 ENHRY, CDR2 SYGVKD. V was clipped by 5 bases and J by 5 bases, with 15 bases between them. The CDR3 consists of 14 residues. CDR3 coding DNA: TGTGCCATCAGTATAACCGGGATCGAATATGGCTACACCTTC. It yields the protein CAISITGIEYGYTF.

This chain links TRBV28 with TRBJ1-2, with 7 bases matching TRBD1. CDR3 size: 14 residues. Germline values: CDR1 MDHEN, CDR2 SYDVKM. The V and J ends lost 2 bases and 2 bases, in that order; junction bases with no gene match: 2. The CDR3 region is CASSLGGQNYGYTF. As DNA, the CDR3 is TGTGCCAGCAGTTTAGGGGGACAGAACTATGGCTACACCTTC.

The chain carries TRBV6-5 and TRBJ2-5; TRBD2 agrees at 10 bases. Germline CDR1 reads MNHEY; CDR2 reads SVGAGI. V dropped 7 bases and J dropped 5; count of bases not matched to a gene: 4. The CDR3 sequence is 13 residues long. CDR3 in DNA: TGTGCCAGCACCCTGACTAGCGGGGAGACCCAGTACTTC. Its protein product is CASTLTSGETQYF.

This clone was counted only a few times. The V and J genes are TRBV7-3 and TRBJ1-6, with TRBD1 matching 7 bases. V shed 5 bases, J shed 9 bases, and the junction held 10 bases outside the gene matches. This CDR3 has 15 residues. Germline lookup yields CDR1 SGHTA and CDR2 FQGTGA. DNA for the CDR3: TGTGCCAGCAGCCCCAGCAACAGGGGATCTTCACCCCTCCACTTT. It translates to CASSPSNRGSSPLHF.

This chain joins TRBV11-2 and TRBJ2-5; 10 positions match TRBD1. V was pared by 5 bases and J by 7 bases, with 10 bases of the junction left unmatched. The germline V gene has CDR1 SGHAT and CDR2 FQNNGV. This CDR3 comprises 15 residues. The CDR3, as DNA: TGTGCCAGCAGCCCGGACAGGGGGACTTCTGGGACCCAGTACTTC. Residues: CASSPDRGTSGTQYF.

This clone has only one observation. The chain has TRBV6-5 and TRBJ2-5; possibly TRBD2 for D (5 bases). The germline gives CDR1 MNHEY, CDR2 SVGAGI. Trimming took off 6 bases at V and 4 bases at J, with 15 bases between the two ends. The CDR3 has 14 residues. In DNA, the CDR3 is TGTGCCAGCAGCCCATCAACTAGGCCAGAGACCCAGTACTTC. Translated: CASSPSTRPETQYF.

The chain couples TRBV4-3 to TRBJ1-2; TRBD1 matches at 12 bases. Germline V CDR1 and CDR2: LGHNA, YSLEER. Trimming removed 4 bases from V and 4 bases from J; junction bases left unmatched: 4. The CDR3 extends over 15 amino acids. The CDR3 protein is CASSRDRGPVYGYTF. The CDR3 DNA reads TGCGCCAGCAGCCGGGACAGGGGGCCGGTCTATGGCTACACCTTC.

V and J are TRBV18 and TRBJ2-2; 8 nucleotides line up with TRBD1. The CDR3 runs to 16 residues. Trimming cost V 3 bases and J 3 bases; bases outside gene matches: 6. The V gene's germline CDR1 is KGHSH and CDR2 LQKENI. The CDR3 region has the DNA TGTGCCAGCTCACCCGACAGGGGAGAACACACCGGGGAGCTGTTTTTT. Residues: CASSPDRGEHTGELFF.

The V call is TRBV7-6, the J call TRBJ1-4; 8 bases match TRBD1. Germline V gene lookup returns CDR1 SGHVS and CDR2 FNYEAQ. CDR3 length: 13 residues. With 4 bases clipped from V and 8 bases from J, the junction kept 3 bases outside the gene matches. CDR3 residues: CASSSRQGEKLFF. CDR3 DNA: TGTGCCAGCAGCTCTCGACAGGGGGAAAAACTGTTTTTT.

The rearrangement links TRBV6-5 to TRBJ2-7; a possible D gene is TRBD1 (6 bases). V lost 7 bases and J 4 bases, leaving 11 bases between the germline ends. Germline V gives CDR1 MNHEY, CDR2 SVGAGI. The CDR3 sequence is 12 residues long. Written as DNA, the CDR3 is TGTGCCAGCACTGGACAGTCTTACGAGCAGTACTTC. Translating gives CASTGQSYEQYF.

V gene TRBV28 combines with J gene TRBJ2-1, with a possible D match to TRBD2 (6 bases). This CDR3 is 15 amino acids long. V was shortened by 4 bases and J by 5 bases, with 15 bases between the two germline ends. CDR1 is MDHEN and CDR2 is SYDVKM in the germline V gene. CDR3 in DNA: TGTGCCAGCAGTTCAGAGGCTGCGGGGAACAATGAGCAGTTCTTC. Protein product: CASSSEAAGNNEQFF.

The chain is built from TRBV11-2 and TRBJ2-3; a weak D match, TRBD2 (6 bases). The CDR3 sequence is 15 residues long. Germline V gives CDR1 SGHAT, CDR2 FQNNGV. With 4 bases removed from V and 5 bases from J, the gap between germline ends came to 16 bases. As DNA, the CDR3 is TGTGCCAGCAGCTACCTCTCCAGACTAGTAGATACGCAGTATTTT. Protein: CASSYLSRLVDTQYF.

V usage is TRBV2 and J usage is TRBJ1-1; D may be TRBD1 (6 bases). The CDR3 is made up of 12 amino acids. Trimming took off 7 bases at V and 7 bases at J, with 13 bases between the two ends. Germline CDR1 and CDR2: SNHLY and FYNNEI. DNA for the CDR3: TGTGCCAGCAATACAGGGCCGAGTGAAGCTTTCTTT. This translates into CASNTGPSEAFF. The variable domain in full, completed from reference TRBV2 and TRBJ1-1, reads EPEVTQTPSHQVTQMGQEVILRCVPISNHLYFYWYRQILGQKVEFLVSFYNNEISEKSEIFDDQFSVERPDGSNFTLKIRSTKLEDSAMYFCASNTGPSEAFFGQGTRLTVV.

J is TRBJ1-2 and V is TRBV3-1 (or the pseudogene TRBV3-2); TRBD1 might be the D (6 bases). This CDR3 spans 14 amino acids. CDR1 and CDR2 (germline): LGHDT, YNNKEL (reference sequence). V was trimmed by 4 bases and J by 2 bases, leaving 11 bases between them. In nucleotides, the CDR3 is TGTGCCAGCAGCCCCAGGGGACGAAACTATGGCTACACCTTC. Its translation is CASSPRGRNYGYTF.

The chain uses TRBV6-1 and TRBJ1-3; maybe TRBD1 (6 bases). Per germline, CDR1 MNHNS and CDR2 SASEGT. Trimming removed 1 base from V and 1 base from J, with 11 bases in between. This CDR3 is built from 16 residues. The CDR3 region is CASSEEPTGSGNTIYF. The DNA of the CDR3 is TGTGCCAGCAGTGAAGAGCCCACAGGGTCTGGAAACACCATATATTTT.

The chain links TRBV7-2 to TRBJ1-2; TRBD1 is a possible D gene (6 bases). CDR3 length equals 16 residues. In germline, CDR1 is SGHTA, CDR2 FQGNSA. V dropped 7 bases and J dropped 0 bases, with 18 bases sitting between them. The chain's CDR3 is CASNPLGAGTNYGYTF. DNA of the CDR3: TGTGCCAGCAACCCTCTGGGGGCTGGGACTAACTATGGCTACACCTTC. The variable domain in full, completed from reference TRBV7-2 and TRBJ1-2, reads GAGVSQSPSNKVTEKGKDVELRCDPISGHTALYWYRQSLGQGLEFLIYFQGNSAPDKSGLPSDRFSAERTGGSVSTLTIQRTQQEDSAVYLCASNPLGAGTNYGYTFGSGTRLTVV.

This chain connects TRBV7-2 to TRBJ2-2, with D maybe TRBD2 (5 bases). This CDR3 contains 16 residues. Trimming removed 4 bases from V and 4 bases from J, with 16 bases in between. Per germline, CDR1 SGHTA and CDR2 FQGNSA. The CDR3 protein is CASSSQVSAGTGELFF. The CDR3 DNA reads as TGTGCCAGCAGCTCACAAGTCTCGGCGGGCACCGGGGAGCTGTTTTTT.

This chain connects TRBV19 to TRBJ2-2; 12 nucleotides agree with TRBD2. The germline gives CDR1 LNHDA, CDR2 SQIVND (reference sequence). The J segment lost 4 bases and the V segment lost 6 bases, leaving 15 bases of the junction unmatched. This CDR3 is built from 19 residues. The DNA for the CDR3 is TGTGCCAGTAGGATCATAACTAGCGGGGGGAATAGACGCACCGGGGAGCTGTTTTTT. It codes for CASRIITSGGNRRTGELFF.

The J gene is TRBJ1-2, the V gene TRBV7-9; weak D call: TRBD1 (5 bases). Germline V gives CDR1 SEHNR, CDR2 FQNEAQ (reference sequence). With 5 bases removed from V and 5 bases from J, the gap between germline ends came to 27 bases. The CDR3 is made up of 18 amino acids. CDR3 DNA sequence: TGTGCCAGCAGCGAGCTGACCCGCATTTCGGGGGTGACTTATGGCTACACCTTC. The encoded protein is CASSELTRISGVTYGYTF.

The chain recombines TRBV24-1 with TRBJ2-2, with 7 positions matching TRBD1. This CDR3 is 16 amino acids long. The V gene's germline CDR1 is KGHDR and CDR2 SFDVKD. The V gene end was trimmed by 4 bases and the J gene end by 3 bases; junction bases not matched to a gene: 7. In DNA form, the CDR3 reads TGTGCCACCAGTGAGAATGGACAGGACTACACCGGGGAGCTGTTTTTT. This sequence encodes CATSENGQDYTGELFF.

V gene TRBV7-9 combines with J gene TRBJ1-6; 8 bases agree with TRBD1. CDR1 and CDR2 (germline): SEHNR, FQNEAQ (reference sequence). The CDR3 totals 14 residues. The V and J ends lost 5 bases and 4 bases, in that order; junction bases with no gene match: 1. The CDR3 loop reads CASSRQGYNSPLHF. The CDR3 DNA reads TGTGCCAGCAGCCGACAGGGGTATAATTCACCCCTCCACTTT. The full variable domain, in which reference TRBV7-9 and TRBJ1-6 provide the parts outside the CDR3, is DTGVSQNPRHKITKRGQNVTFRCDPISEHNRLYWYRQTLGQGPEFLTYFQNEAQLEKSRLLSDRFSAERPKGSFSTLEIQRTEQGDSAMYLCASSRQGYNSPLHFGNGTRLTVT.

The J gene is TRBJ1-5, the V gene TRBV18; 12 nucleotides match TRBD1. The trim removed 3 bases at V and 0 bases at J, leaving 9 bases unmatched. The CDR3 has 19 residues. Germline assignment: CDR1 KGHSH and CDR2 LQKENI. The CDR3 DNA reads as TGTGCCAGCTCACCGGTTCGGGACAGGGGGCTGGTTAGCAATCAGCCCCAGCATTTT. Its protein is CASSPVRDRGLVSNQPQHF.

The gene calls are TRBV7-2 and TRBJ2-1; possible D gene TRBD2, 6 bases. There are 14 residues in the CDR3. CDR1 and CDR2 (germline): SGHTA, FQGNSA. Trimming left V 0 bases short and J 9 bases short, with 12 bases between. The CDR3 protein is CASSLAPGDGEQFF. Written as DNA, the CDR3 is TGTGCCAGCAGCTTAGCGCCGGGGGATGGTGAGCAGTTCTTC.

The genes are TRBV10-1 and TRBJ2-3; 7 bases fit TRBD1. V was pared by 11 bases and J by 5 bases, with 13 bases of the junction left unmatched. This CDR3 is built from 14 residues. Germline CDR1 and CDR2: WNHNN and SYGVQD (reference sequence). CDR3 nucleotide sequence: TGCGCCGGCGGGCGACAGGGTCCCAAAGATACGCAGTATTTT. Protein sequence: CAGGRQGPKDTQYF.

The chain joins TRBV6-5 to TRBJ1-4, with D possibly TRBD1 on 5 matching bases. CDR1 is MNHEY, CDR2 SVGAGI, per germline. This CDR3 has 13 amino acids. V was shortened by 6 bases and J by 8 bases, with 13 bases between the two germline ends. The CDR3 loop reads CASSLGVEEKLFF. The CDR3 nucleotides read TGTGCCAGCAGCCTAGGGGTAGAGGAAAAACTGTTTTTT.

The chain joins TRBV11-2 to TRBJ2-1; 7 bases agree with TRBD2. J lost 2 bases, V lost 5 bases, and 9 bases had no gene match. The CDR3 consists of 16 residues. From germline, CDR1 is SGHAT and CDR2 FQNNGV. CDR3 nucleotides: TGTGCCAGCAGCCCTAGGGGCGGGGGTACCTACAATGAGCAGTTCTTC. Amino acids: CASSPRGGGTYNEQFF.

CDR3 residues: CASSPPFAGPGNTIYF. CDR3 bases: TGTGCCAGCTCACCACCGTTCGCAGGGCCTGGAAACACCATATATTTT. V gene TRBV18 combines with J gene TRBJ1-3; maybe TRBD1 (5 bases). The CDR3 has 16 residues. Trimming left V 0 bases short and J 2 bases short, with 11 bases between. Germline CDR1 and CDR2: KGHSH and LQKENI.

The chain recombines TRBV21-1 with TRBJ1-2; TRBD1 is the table's D call, not checked against the DNA. TRBV21-1 is a pseudogene. This CDR3 contains 15 residues. The CDR3 loop reads CASSNQGGNGYGYTF. In DNA form, the CDR3 reads TGTGCCAGCAGCAATCAAGGGGGCAACGGCTATGGCTACACCTTC.

The CDR3 here is CASSQDGTSGSLGSYNEQFF. In DNA, the CDR3 is TGTGCCAGCAGCCAAGATGGGACTAGCGGGAGCCTCGGCTCCTACAATGAGCAGTTCTTC. J is TRBJ2-1 and V is TRBV3-1 (or the pseudogene TRBV3-2); 14 bases are a match to TRBD2. This CDR3 contains 20 residues. CDR1 and CDR2 from the germline V gene are LGHDT and YNNKEL (reference sequence). V was clipped by 0 bases and J by 0 bases; unmatched bases: 7.

The chain uses TRBV6-6 and TRBJ2-1; 13 nucleotides align to TRBD2. The CDR3 runs 15 residues. Germline CDR1 is MNHNY and CDR2 is SVGAGI (reference sequence). The J segment lost 7 bases and the V segment lost 5 bases, leaving 5 bases of the junction unmatched. This CDR3 reads CASSRTSGGGNEQFF. CDR3 DNA: TGTGCCAGCAGTCGGACTAGCGGGGGCGGGAATGAGCAGTTCTTC.